The rows below give T cell receptor beta chains drawn from one sample of a study of CD8 T cells in ankylosing spondylitis. TCRdb analysed the 5' RACE reads with MiXCR anew, one entry per CDR3 protein. The repertoire includes approximately 140,000 distinct CDR3 sequences, about a tenth of them detected once, and approximately 3.4% sits in the top ten. Source material: blood, either unsorted or a sorted T cell fraction (not recorded which). These receptors came from a male donor with ankylosing spondylitis or in good health (not recorded which). Each CDR3 is given with its conserved first and last residue. Fields, in order: V gene, clone size, J gene, D gene, CDR3 protein, CDR3 DNA. The D gene is left open where the match is weak. Size is omitted from some rows. Given values are once, few, many or a class for expanded clones.

V gene: TRBV20-1; clone size: few; J gene: TRBJ2-3; D gene: NA; CDR3 protein: CSAPLEGAVPTQYF; CDR3 DNA: TGCAGTGCTCCGTTGGAGGGGGCGGTTCCGACGCAGTATTTT
V gene: TRBV7-2; clone size: NA; J gene: TRBJ2-3; D gene: TRBD2; CDR3 protein: CASRASGIHTDTQYF; CDR3 DNA: TGTGCCAGCAGGGCTAGCGGGATCCACACAGATACGCAGTATTTT
V gene: TRBV11-1; clone size: NA; J gene: TRBJ2-1; D gene: TRBD1; CDR3 protein: CASSLAGTGGLLRNEQFF; CDR3 DNA: TGTGCCAGCAGCTTAGCGGGGACAGGGGGATTATTGAGGAATGAGCAGTTCTTC
V gene: TRBV7-9; clone size: few; J gene: TRBJ2-2; D gene: NA; CDR3 protein: CASSVHRDSPRGGELFF; CDR3 DNA: TGTGCCAGCAGCGTCCACAGGGACTCCCCTCGGGGCGGGGAGCTGTTTTTT
V gene: TRBV20-1; clone size: many; J gene: TRBJ2-3; D gene: TRBD1; CDR3 protein: CSAGQGGADTQYF; CDR3 DNA: TGCAGTGCTGGACAGGGTGGCGCAGATACGCAGTATTTT
V gene: TRBV7-2; clone size: few; J gene: TRBJ1-5; D gene: NA; CDR3 protein: CASSDDRSYSNQPQHF; CDR3 DNA: TGTGCCAGCAGCGACGACAGGTCCTATAGCAATCAGCCCCAGCATTTT
V gene: TRBV18; clone size: many; J gene: TRBJ2-2; D gene: NA; CDR3 protein: CASLTQLNTGELFF; CDR3 DNA: TGTGCCAGCTTAACACAGCTAAACACCGGGGAGCTGTTTTTT
V gene: TRBV28; clone size: NA; J gene: TRBJ2-5; D gene: NA; CDR3 protein: CASVDTVRTQYF; CDR3 DNA: TGTGCCAGCGTGGACACCGTGCGGACCCAGTACTTC
V gene: TRBV29-1; clone size: many; J gene: TRBJ1-2; D gene: TRBD1; CDR3 protein: CSGQGQGGGYTF; CDR3 DNA: TGCAGCGGACAGGGACAGGGCGGCGGCTACACCTTC
V gene: TRBV12-3/TRBV12-4; clone size: many; J gene: TRBJ1-1; D gene: NA; CDR3 protein: CASGVGGNTEAFF; CDR3 DNA: TGTGCCAGCGGGGTGGGGGGCAACACTGAAGCTTTCTTT
V gene: TRBV29-1; clone size: many; J gene: TRBJ2-7; D gene: NA; CDR3 protein: CSVGDNSYEQYF; CDR3 DNA: TGCAGCGTAGGGGACAATTCCTACGAGCAGTACTTC
V gene: TRBV20-1; clone size: many; J gene: TRBJ2-7; D gene: TRBD2; CDR3 protein: CSAPTPREVLAGGSYEQYF; CDR3 DNA: TGCAGTGCCCCGACCCCTCGGGAGGTGCTAGCGGGAGGTAGTTACGAGCAGTACTTC
V gene: TRBV7-9; clone size: many; J gene: TRBJ2-7; D gene: NA; CDR3 protein: CASSLESGSSYEQYF; CDR3 DNA: TGTGCCAGCAGCTTAGAGTCCGGCAGCTCCTACGAGCAGTACTTC
V gene: TRBV20-1; clone size: many; J gene: TRBJ2-7; D gene: TRBD1; CDR3 protein: CSARIGTGAYEQYF; CDR3 DNA: TGCAGTGCTAGAATTGGGACAGGGGCCTACGAGCAGTACTTC
V gene: TRBV6-5; clone size: many; J gene: TRBJ2-5; D gene: TRBD2; CDR3 protein: CASSYARRLAGVGETQYF; CDR3 DNA: TGTGCCAGCAGTTACGCTCGTCGGCTAGCGGGAGTTGGAGAGACCCAGTACTTC
V gene: TRBV6-1; clone size: few; J gene: TRBJ2-2; D gene: NA; CDR3 protein: CASYRATGAGGELFF; CDR3 DNA: TGTGCCAGCTACAGGGCGACGGGAGCTGGCGGGGAGCTGTTTTTT
V gene: TRBV20-1; clone size: few; J gene: TRBJ2-3; D gene: NA; CDR3 protein: CSATYGISTDTQYF; CDR3 DNA: TGCAGTGCTACGTACGGGATAAGCACAGATACGCAGTATTTT
V gene: TRBV5-1; clone size: NA; J gene: TRBJ2-5; D gene: TRBD1; CDR3 protein: CASSLGATGAQETQYF; CDR3 DNA: TGCGCCAGCAGCCTCGGGGCCACAGGGGCACAAGAGACCCAGTACTTC
V gene: TRBV5-5; clone size: many; J gene: TRBJ2-7; D gene: TRBD1; CDR3 protein: CASSFTAGTGHEQYF; CDR3 DNA: TGTGCCAGCAGCTTTACGGCCGGGACAGGGCACGAGCAGTACTTC
V gene: TRBV6-6; clone size: many; J gene: TRBJ2-7; D gene: NA; CDR3 protein: CASSYSEGYEQYF; CDR3 DNA: TGTGCCAGCAGTTACTCGGAGGGTTACGAGCAGTACTTC
V gene: TRBV12-3/TRBV12-4; clone size: many; J gene: TRBJ2-1; D gene: NA; CDR3 protein: CASSSRGSSYNEQFF; CDR3 DNA: TGTGCCAGCAGTTCCCGGGGGAGCTCCTACAATGAGCAGTTCTTC
V gene: TRBV12-3/TRBV12-4; clone size: many; J gene: TRBJ2-7; D gene: TRBD2; CDR3 protein: CASTPSGSRGEQYF; CDR3 DNA: TGTGCCAGCACCCCTAGCGGGAGTCGGGGCGAGCAGTACTTC